A selection of T cell receptor beta chains follows, all from one sample in a study of blood T cell repertoires in COVID-19. Sequenced by immunoSEQ multiplex PCR; TCRdb stores in-frame clones only, minus some. The table lists approximately 300,000 clones, under 90% of them singletons. The sample consisted of PBMCs or T cells enriched from blood (not recorded which). The receptors stem from a young man who had recovered from COVID-19. CDR3s include the opening cysteine and the closing phenylalanine or tryptophan. The D gene is left open where the match is weak. The size of a clone is reported for some rows only, either as once, few or many, or as a class for expanded clones.

j_gene,abundance,d_gene,v_gene,CDR3nt,CDR3aa
TRBJ2-1,.,TRBD2,TRBV7-8,TGTGCCAGCAGCTTATCACTAGCGGGGGTTTCCGGTCGGGAGCAGTTCTTC,CASSLSLAGVSGREQFF
TRBJ2-6,.,.,TRBV4-2,TGTGCCAGCAGCCAAGATATGGCCTCTGGGGCCAACGTCCTGACTTTC,CASSQDMASGANVLTF
TRBJ1-1,.,TRBD1,TRBV19,TGTGCCAGTATAAAATGGGACAGAGCTATTCCTGAAGCTTTCTTT,CASIKWDRAIPEAFF
TRBJ1-2,.,.,TRBV7-2,TGTGCCAGCAGCTTAGCGGGCAGGGATAACTATGGCTACACCTTC,CASSLAGRDNYGYTF
TRBJ2-3,.,.,TRBV12-3/TRBV12-4,TGTGCCAGCAGCGCTAGTCGGGCAGATACGCAGTATTTT,CASSASRADTQYF
TRBJ1-6,.,TRBD1,TRBV7-9,TGTGCCAGCAGCCCCCGGACAGGGGGCAATTCACCCCTCCACTTT,CASSPRTGGNSPLHF
TRBJ1-5,.,.,TRBV6-1,TGTGCCAGCAGTGAATCAACGGGACAGCCCCAGCATTTT,CASSESTGQPQHF
TRBJ2-5,.,.,TRBV19,TGTGCCAGTAGTATACGAAGGGGGGGAGAGACCCAGTACTTC,CASSIRRGGETQYF
TRBJ2-3,.,.,TRBV27,TGTGCCAGCAGTTTAGCCAGGGGAAAGGGCACAGATACGCAGTATTTT,CASSLARGKGTDTQYF
TRBJ2-3,.,.,TRBV3-1/TRBV3-2,TGTGCCAGCACCCAGGGCAGGGCAGATACGCAGTATTTT,CASTQGRADTQYF
TRBJ2-7,few,.,TRBV12-3/TRBV12-4,TGTGCCAGCAGTTATCTAGGCGCCGAGCAGTACTTC,CASSYLGAEQYF
TRBJ2-6,.,TRBD2,TRBV24-1,TGTGCCACCAGTGGCGATAGCGGGAGGGCTAATATAGCTGGGGCCAACGTCCTGACTTTC,CATSGDSGRANIAGANVLTF
TRBJ2-5,once,TRBD2,TRBV5-1,TGCGCCAGCAGCGTATCCGGGACTATCCCATCTGAAGAGACCCAGTACTTC,CASSVSGTIPSEETQYF
TRBJ2-1,.,TRBD2,TRBV19,TGTGCCAGTTCCTCCCGTGGTCCCCCACAGACTAGCGGAGTCTACAATGAGCAGTTCTTC,CASSSRGPPQTSGVYNEQFF
TRBJ1-6,once,.,TRBV7-5,TGTGTCAGAAGCTTAGTTCAGCGGAATTCACCCCTCCACTTT,CVRSLVQRNSPLHF
TRBJ2-2,once,.,TRBV18,TGTGCCAGCTCACCACGATCACTGGAGTTAACCGGGGAGCTGTTTTTT,CASSPRSLELTGELFF
TRBJ2-2,.,TRBD2,TRBV11-2,TGTGCCAGCAGCTCCGGACTAGCGGGAGGGCCTTCCGGGGAGCTGTTTTTT,CASSSGLAGGPSGELFF